This T cell receptor beta chain was observed in a study of blood T cell repertoires in COVID-19. The overall study: Researchers got acute and convalescent COVID-19 samples from the United States, Italy and Spain. Sample material is recorded as cDNA or gDNA derived from T cells, B-cell-depleted T cells, or PBMCs.

Methods used by the authors: Amplified reference gene primers provided the basis for estimating nucleated cell counts. Sequencing was performed with immunoSEQ multiplex PCR; in TCRdb, only in-frame clones are kept and a portion is missing. The V and J calls and the clone size are those of that table, but D and trimming were determined from the DNA. The profile shows approximately 34,000 clones, roughly 84% of them singletons. V was trimmed by 0 bases and J by 9 bases, leaving 9 bases between them. Germline V gives CDR1 MNHNY, CDR2 SVGAGI (reference sequence). This CDR3 is 13 amino acids long. Sequencing was done on a sample of peripheral blood. This receptor was obtained from a man in his sixties with active COVID-19. The genes are TRBV6-6 and TRBJ2-1; D may be TRBD2 (5 bases). The CDR3 DNA follows: TGTGCCAGCAGTTACTCGAGTGGGAGTGAGCAGTTCTTC. Translating it yields CASSYSSGSEQFF.